Listed here are 23 T cell receptor beta chains from one sample, sequenced in a study of T cells in Graves' hyperthyroidism and ophthalmopathy. RNA transcripts provided the source from which TCR beta CDR3 regions were amplified. Primed by the HTBI set, a first-round RT-PCR was run on the TCR CDR3. TCRdb passed the multiplex PCR reads through MiXCR, listing each CDR3 protein once. The sample includes 300,000 or so distinct CDR3 sequences, roughly 23% of them seen just once. The specimen sequenced was blood. Receptors were obtained from a woman aged 45-65 years with Graves' hyperthyroidism.

The chain is built from TRBV4-1 and TRBJ2-1; TRBD2 matches 9 bases. The CDR3 sequence is 16 residues long. Losses at the gene ends were 4 bases for V and 4 bases for J; bases not matched to a gene: 8. Germline V gene lookup returns CDR1 MGHRA and CDR2 YSYEKL. The CDR3 sequence is CASSPPTSGFYNEQFF. The CDR3 bases are TGCGCCAGCAGCCCTCCGACTAGCGGCTTTTACAATGAGCAGTTCTTC.

With regard to this clonotype: A read error is likely, as this CDR3 ends without the conserved phenylalanine or tryptophan. This rearrangement joins TRBV28 to TRBJ1-1, with 9 bases identical to TRBD1. Trimming removed 4 bases from V and 6 bases from J; junction bases left unmatched: 12. The CDR3 consists of 16 residues. CDR1 MDHEN and CDR2 SYDVKM come from the germline V gene. The CDR3 sequence: CASSSPGQGNSAEAFL. CDR3 DNA sequence: TGTGCCAGCAGTTCTCCGGGACAGGGCAATTCGGCTGAAGCTTTCCTT.

The gene calls are TRBV12-3 or TRBV12-4 and TRBJ2-7, with 10 bases aligning to TRBD2. CDR3 length: 13 amino acids. J was trimmed by 6 bases and V by 5 bases; bases with no gene match: 4. The CDR3 nucleotides read TGTGCCAGCAGTCCTAGCGGGGGCTTCGAGCAGTACTTC. It is translated as CASSPSGGFEQYF.

This clonotype was observed at least ten times. The chain joins TRBV20-1 to TRBJ2-1; D is uncertain. Germline-derived CDR1 and CDR2 are DFQATT and SNEGSKA (reference sequence). Trimming stripped 5 bases from V and 4 bases from J, with 9 bases between. This CDR3 is built from 12 residues. The CDR3 DNA is TGCAGTGCTCACTACCAATACAATGAGCAGTTCTTC. Its protein product is CSAHYQYNEQFF.

This clonotype was seen ten or more times. The chain links TRBV20-1 to TRBJ2-1; D remains unclear. V was pared by 3 bases and J by 3 bases, with 15 bases between. There are 15 residues in the CDR3. In germline, CDR1 is DFQATT, CDR2 SNEGSKA (reference sequence). CDR3 loop: CSASQRLHNYNEQFF. In nucleotides, the CDR3 is TGCAGTGCTAGTCAAAGACTGCACAACTACAATGAGCAGTTCTTC.

In its sample, this clonotype was seen many times. V and J are TRBV28 and TRBJ2-1; tentative D call: TRBD1 (5 bases). There are 17 residues in the CDR3. The V gene lost 3 bases and the J gene lost 4 bases, with 19 bases spanning the gap. Germline V gene data show CDR1 as MDHEN and CDR2 as SYDVKM. The CDR3 region has the DNA TGTGCCAGCAGTTTGGGGCGCGCGCGCTCGCCGTACAATGAGCAGTTCTTC. Its translation: CASSLGRARSPYNEQFF.

This clonotype was recorded many times. DNA for the CDR3: TGTGCCAGCAGTCCGGGACCCAGGGGGGCTTTCTTT. It specifies CASSPGPRGAFF. This rearrangement joins TRBV28 to TRBJ1-1, with 7 bases matching TRBD1. The CDR3 is made up of 12 amino acids. Germline V lookup: CDR1 MDHEN, CDR2 SYDVKM. With V trimmed by 5 bases and J by 11 bases, 8 bases remained unmatched. The full variable domain, in which reference TRBV28 and TRBJ1-1 provide the parts outside the CDR3, is DVKVTQSSRYLVKRTGEKVFLECVQDMDHENMFWYRQDPGLGLRLIYFSYDVKMKEKGDIPEGYSVSREKKERFSLILESASTNQTSMYLCASSPGPRGAFFGQGTRLTVV.

The gene calls are TRBV3-1 and TRBJ2-2, with D maybe TRBD2 (6 bases). The CDR3 extends over 15 amino acids. Germline V lookup: CDR1 LGHDT, CDR2 YNNKEL (reference sequence). The germline V and J ends were trimmed by 4 bases and 0 bases, with 9 bases remaining between them. The CDR3 protein is CASSLSGANTGELFF. DNA for the CDR3: TGTGCCAGCAGCCTTAGCGGCGCGAACACCGGGGAGCTGTTTTTT. The full variable domain, rest sourced from reference TRBV3-1 and TRBJ2-2, is DTAVSQTPKYLVTQMGNDKSIKCEQNLGHDTMYWYKQDSKKFLKIMFSYNNKELIINETVPNRFSPKSPDKAHLNLHINSLELGDSAVYFCASSLSGANTGELFFGEGSRLTVL.

V is TRBV6-1 and J is TRBJ2-3, with D possibly matching TRBD2 (5 bases). The CDR3 sequence is 15 residues long. Germline V gene data show CDR1 as MNHNS and CDR2 as SASEGT. V was trimmed by 1 base and J by 6 bases, leaving 14 bases between them. CDR3 DNA sequence: TGTGCCAGCAGTGAAGTGGGAGCGGCACTTGATACGCAGTATTTT. This encodes CASSEVGAALDTQYF.

The rearrangement links TRBV5-4 to TRBJ2-3; D is ambiguous. CDR3 length: 16 amino acids. CDR1 and CDR2 from the germline V gene are SGHNT and YYREEE (reference sequence). V dropped 3 bases and J dropped 2 bases, with 16 bases sitting between them. The CDR3 spells CASSYPGPTPTDTQYF. CDR3 DNA sequence: TGTGCCAGCAGCTACCCGGGCCCCACCCCCACAGATACGCAGTATTTT.

The chain joins TRBV24-1 to TRBJ2-1; D is undetermined. V was trimmed by 0 bases and J by 3 bases, leaving 8 bases between them. CDR1 is KGHDR, CDR2 SFDVKD, per germline. CDR3 length: 15 residues. The CDR3 DNA reads TGTGCCACCAGTGATTTGAAGGGTAACTACAATGAGCAGTTCTTC. Translation: CATSDLKGNYNEQFF.

The gene calls are TRBV4-1 and TRBJ1-2; 8 nucleotides match TRBD1. The germline gives CDR1 MGHRA, CDR2 YSYEKL. The CDR3 contains 15 residues. The J segment lost 2 bases and the V segment lost 3 bases, leaving 5 bases of the junction unmatched. Written as DNA, the CDR3 is TGCGCCAGCAGCCAGAGACAGGGGCGAAACTATGGCTACACCTTC. It is translated as CASSQRQGRNYGYTF.

This clonotype was seen ten or more times. The V and J genes are TRBV27 and TRBJ2-5, with 8 bases that match TRBD1. The CDR3 runs 18 residues. Germline lookup yields CDR1 MNHEY and CDR2 SMNVEV (reference sequence). V trimming: 5 bases; J trimming: 2 bases; junction bases outside the gene matches: 16. CDR3 region: CASSMDRVGRGVQETQYF. CDR3 coding DNA: TGTGCCAGCAGTATGGACAGGGTGGGCAGGGGCGTACAAGAGACCCAGTACTTC.

This clonotype was observed a few times. The genes are TRBV27 and TRBJ2-2; possible D gene TRBD1, 5 bases. V was cut by 2 bases and J by 2 bases, with 12 bases left in between. The CDR3 is 16 residues long. The germline CDR1 and CDR2 sequences are MNHEY and SMNVEV (reference sequence). The CDR3 reads CASSLTRTPNTGELFF. The CDR3 region has the DNA TGTGCCAGCAGTTTAACGAGGACACCAAACACCGGGGAGCTGTTTTTT.

Ten or more counts support this clonotype. This chain connects TRBV30 to TRBJ2-3; D gene unclear. CDR1 GTSNPN and CDR2 SVGIG come from the germline V gene (reference sequence). The CDR3 is made up of 11 amino acids. Trimming left V 1 base short and J 1 base short, with 0 bases between. CDR3 protein: CAWSGTDTQYF. In DNA form, the CDR3 reads TGTGCCTGGAGTGGCACAGATACGCAGTATTTT.

At least ten counts were recorded for this clonotype. This chain links TRBV3-1 with TRBJ2-7, with 8 bases that match TRBD2. This CDR3 is 15 amino acids long. V was pared by 4 bases and J by 6 bases, with 11 bases of the junction left unmatched. Germline loops: CDR1 LGHDT, CDR2 YNNKEL (reference sequence). Here the CDR3 DNA reads TGTGCCAGCAGCCTAAATCCCGGGACTAGAATCGAGCAGTACTTC. It is translated as CASSLNPGTRIEQYF.

This clonotype was seen ten or more times. This rearrangement joins TRBV27 to TRBJ2-5; D is undetermined. The germline gives CDR1 MNHEY, CDR2 SMNVEV (reference sequence). The length of the CDR3 is 13 residues. V lost 8 bases and J 5 bases, leaving 15 bases between the germline ends. CDR3 amino acids: CASSQTPVETQYF. Here the CDR3 DNA reads TGTGCCAGCTCCCAAACCCCTGTTGAGACCCAGTACTTC.

This clonotype has a handful of counts. This rearrangement joins TRBV2 to TRBJ1-2; TRBD1 aligns across 8 bases. V was clipped by 6 bases and J by 5 bases; unmatched bases: 8. Germline V lookup: CDR1 SNHLY, CDR2 FYNNEI. The CDR3 contains 14 residues. The CDR3 bases are TGTGCCAGCAGACCATGGACAGGGTTATATGGCTACACCTTC. It encodes CASRPWTGLYGYTF.

Many counts were recorded for this clonotype. The V gene is TRBV20-1, the J gene TRBJ1-2; D possibly corresponds to TRBD1 (5 bases). V lost 0 bases, J lost 6 bases, and 11 bases lay in between. CDR1 DFQATT and CDR2 SNEGSKA come from the germline V gene (reference sequence). The CDR3 runs to 13 residues. The chain's CDR3 is CSARDYLGDGYTF. CDR3 coding DNA: TGCAGTGCTAGAGATTACCTAGGGGATGGCTACACCTTC.

The sample holds many counts of this clonotype. The gene calls are TRBV6-1 and TRBJ1-1; TRBD1 might be the D (6 bases). The CDR3 consists of 13 residues. The germline gives CDR1 MNHNS, CDR2 SASEGT. The germline V and J ends were trimmed by 6 bases and 4 bases, with 12 bases remaining between them. CDR3 in DNA: TGTGCCAGCAGACAGGGTTCGGGCACTGAAGCTTTCTTT. This gives the protein CASRQGSGTEAFF.

The V and J genes are TRBV5-4 and TRBJ2-1; 12 bases match TRBD2. Germline V gene sequence: CDR1 SGHNT, CDR2 YYREEE (reference sequence). V was pared by 0 bases and J by 5 bases, with 9 bases of the junction left unmatched. The CDR3 totals 18 residues. CDR3 region: CASSLDLLLAGGDNEQFF. The CDR3 coding sequence is TGTGCCAGCAGCTTGGACCTCCTTCTAGCGGGAGGGGACAATGAGCAGTTCTTC. The full variable domain, in which reference TRBV5-4 and TRBJ2-1 provide the parts outside the CDR3, is ETGVTQSPTHLIKTRGQQVTLRCSSQSGHNTVSWYQQALGQGPQFIFQYYREEENGRGNFPPRFSGLQFPNYSSELNVNALELDDSALYLCASSLDLLLAGGDNEQFFGPGTRLTVL.

The genes are TRBV28 and TRBJ2-7, with D perhaps matching TRBD1 or TRBD2 (7 bases each). The CDR3 consists of 16 residues. Germline CDR1 MDHEN, CDR2 SYDVKM. Trimming cost V 9 bases and J 0 bases, with 21 bases left between them. In DNA form, the CDR3 reads TGTGCCAGTACTTGGGGAGGGACAGCCTCCTCCTACGAGCAGTACTTC. It yields the protein CASTWGGTASSYEQYF.

The rearrangement links TRBV10-3 to TRBJ2-1, with TRBD2 identical over 12 bases. With V trimmed by 7 bases and J by 5 bases, 3 bases remained unmatched. In germline, CDR1 is ENHRY, CDR2 SYGVKD. CDR3 length: 14 residues. The CDR3 DNA sequence: TGTGCCATCACTAGCGGGAGGGAAAACAATGAGCAGTTCTTC. This gives the protein CAITSGRENNEQFF.